Given below is one T cell receptor beta chain in context. The antigen it binds to is not known. No base qualities exist here, and no much larger clone lies one base off it. The sample belongs to a study of early T cells in non-severe SARS-CoV-2 infection (dated by TCRdb to the early 2020s). At the level of the whole study: TCR sequencing used bulk RNA from unsorted whole blood, so alpha and beta chains could not be paired.

Summary of the overall study and its limitations: VDJdb matching was skewed toward anti-spike CD8 responses and likely underestimated virus-specific expansions, missing private and CD4 specificities.

Library generation was performed with 5' RACE. Sequenced using a NextSeq 500. The TCR library protocol attached unique molecular identifiers to individual cDNA molecules to correct for sequencing error and PCR bias. Sequencing covered both TCR alpha and beta chains, and within each sample the abundances of alpha and beta sequences were tightly co-correlated. The study's processing was this. Decombinator V4 was used to perform V gene, J gene and CDR3 annotation of TCR sequences. TCRs were defined as expanded if a significant change between any two time points was detected under a Poisson model with p below 0.0001. TCR abundances were normalised to the total number of TCRs sequenced in each sample and reported as counts per million. MAIT TCRs were defined by TRAV1-2 paired with TRAJ12, TRAJ20 or TRAJ33, and iNKT TCRs by TRAV10 paired with TRAJ18. VDJdb, accessed 1 November 2021, was searched for CMV, EBV and SARS-CoV-2 annotated TCRs, excluding TCRs annotated for multiple antigens. TCRdb redid the processing of the public reads, applying fastp at Q25 and MiXCR, and retained in-frame beta chains. Rows merge per CDR3 protein into single entries with the most common DNA and genes. It is TCRdb's table, rather than the study itself, that gives the V and J calls and clone size. Across this sample there are approximately 99,000 distinct CDR3 sequences, with 12% seen only once. 3.1% of the sample goes to the ten largest clones.

The junction carries 14 bases between V and J, which are trimmed by 3 bases and 3 bases respectively. The CDR3 spans 16 residues, from the cysteine through the phenylalanine. CDR3 DNA only is kept here, 48 bases in frame from base 1. CDR1 and CDR2 are drawn from the germline V gene (reference sequence): LNHDA, SQIVND. Set within a cohort of healthcare workers in London, UK, this nested case-control study involved weekly PCR testing of nasopharyngeal swabs along with blood sampling. Healthcare workers were recruited between 23 and 31 March 2020, during the week of the UK lockdown, and were followed weekly for up to roughly 16 weeks.

The sequenced sample was whole blood. The receptor was isolated from an adult who was a healthcare worker with PCR-confirmed SARS-CoV-2 infection or an uninfected control (not recorded which). This receptor chain uses TRBV19 and TRBJ1-4; a tentative D match to TRBD1 spans 5 bases. The DNA sequence is given as TGTGCCAGTAGTATCTCGGAGGGGCTGGCTAATGAAAAACTGTTTTTT. This encodes CASSISEGLANEKLFF. The reference TRBV19 and TRBJ1-4 proteins fill in what lies around the CDR3, so the full variable domain reads DGGITQSPKYLFRKEGQNVTLSCEQNLNHDAMYWYRQDPGQGLRLIYYSQIVNDFQKGDIAEGYSVSREKKESFPLTVTSAQKNPTAFYLCASSISEGLANEKLFFGSGTQLSVL.